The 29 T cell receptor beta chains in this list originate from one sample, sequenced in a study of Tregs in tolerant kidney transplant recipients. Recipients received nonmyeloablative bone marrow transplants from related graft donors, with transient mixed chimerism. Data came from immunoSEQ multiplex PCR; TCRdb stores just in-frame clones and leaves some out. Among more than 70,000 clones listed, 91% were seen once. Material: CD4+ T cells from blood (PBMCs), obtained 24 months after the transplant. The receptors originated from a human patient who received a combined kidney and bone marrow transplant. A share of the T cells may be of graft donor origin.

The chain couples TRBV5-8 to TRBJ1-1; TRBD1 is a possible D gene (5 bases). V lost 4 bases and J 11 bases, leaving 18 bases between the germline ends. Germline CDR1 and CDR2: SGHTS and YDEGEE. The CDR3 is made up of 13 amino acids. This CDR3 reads CASSGRGGRWAFF. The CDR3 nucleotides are TGTGCCAGCAGCGGCCGGGGGGGACGGTGGGCTTTCTTT. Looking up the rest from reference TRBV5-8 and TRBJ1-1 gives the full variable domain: EAGVTQSPTHLIKTRGQQATLRCSPISGHTSVYWYQQALGLGLQFLLWYDEGEERNRGNFPPRFSGRQFPNYSSELNVNALELEDSALYLCASSGRGGRWAFFGQGTRLTVV.

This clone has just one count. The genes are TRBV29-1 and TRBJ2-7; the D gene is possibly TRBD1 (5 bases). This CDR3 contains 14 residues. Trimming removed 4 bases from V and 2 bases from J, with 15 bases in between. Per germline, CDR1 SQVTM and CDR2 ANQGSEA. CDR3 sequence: CSVGNRFDPYEQYF. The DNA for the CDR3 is TGCAGCGTTGGAAACAGGTTTGACCCCTACGAGCAGTACTTC.

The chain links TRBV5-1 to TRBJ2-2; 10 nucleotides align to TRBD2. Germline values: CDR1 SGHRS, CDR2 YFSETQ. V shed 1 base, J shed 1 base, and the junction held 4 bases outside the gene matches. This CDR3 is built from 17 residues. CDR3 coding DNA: TGCGCCAGCAGCTTGACTCAGCGGGGGGGGAACACCGGGGAGCTGTTTTTT. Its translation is CASSLTQRGGNTGELFF. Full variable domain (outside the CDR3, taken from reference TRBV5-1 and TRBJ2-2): KAGVTQTPRYLIKTRGQQVTLSCSPISGHRSVSWYQQTPGQGLQFLFEYFSETQRNKGNFPGRFSGRQFSNSRSEMNVSTLELGDSALYLCASSLTQRGGNTGELFFGEGSRLTVL.

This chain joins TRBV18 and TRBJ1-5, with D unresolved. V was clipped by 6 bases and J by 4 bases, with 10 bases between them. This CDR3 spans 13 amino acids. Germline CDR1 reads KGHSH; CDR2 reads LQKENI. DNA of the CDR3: TGTGCCAGCTCCCTCGGGAGGAATCAGCCCCAGCATTTT. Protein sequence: CASSLGRNQPQHF.

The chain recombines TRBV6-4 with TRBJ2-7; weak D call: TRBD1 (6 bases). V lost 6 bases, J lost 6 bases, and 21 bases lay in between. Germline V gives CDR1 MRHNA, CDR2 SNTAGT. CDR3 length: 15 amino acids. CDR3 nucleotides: TGTGCCAGCAGCCCGATTCAGGGGTCCCTGGGCGAGCAGTACTTC. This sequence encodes CASSPIQGSLGEQYF.

The CDR3 sequence: CASSYGRAERNTIYF. In DNA, the CDR3 is TGTGCCAGCAGTTACGGCAGGGCGGAGAGAAACACCATATATTTT. The J gene is TRBJ1-3, the V gene TRBV6-5; TRBD1 is a possible D gene (5 bases). V was trimmed by 2 bases and J by 5 bases, leaving 13 bases between them. Germline CDR1 reads MNHEY; CDR2 reads SVGAGI. The CDR3 contains 15 residues.

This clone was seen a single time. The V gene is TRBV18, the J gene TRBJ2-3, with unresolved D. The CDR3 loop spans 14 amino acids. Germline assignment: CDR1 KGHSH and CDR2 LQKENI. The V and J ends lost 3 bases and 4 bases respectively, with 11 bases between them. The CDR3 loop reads CASSPRLLSDTQYF. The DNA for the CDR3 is TGTGCCAGCTCACCTCGTCTTCTGTCAGATACGCAGTATTTT.

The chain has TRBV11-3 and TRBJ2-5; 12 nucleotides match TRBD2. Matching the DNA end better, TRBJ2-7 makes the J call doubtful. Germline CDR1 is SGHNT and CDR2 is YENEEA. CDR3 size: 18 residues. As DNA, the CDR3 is TGTGCCAGCAGCTCAAGCCTGGGACTAGCGGGCGTCTCCTACGAGCAGTACTTC. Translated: CASSSSLGLAGVSYEQYF.

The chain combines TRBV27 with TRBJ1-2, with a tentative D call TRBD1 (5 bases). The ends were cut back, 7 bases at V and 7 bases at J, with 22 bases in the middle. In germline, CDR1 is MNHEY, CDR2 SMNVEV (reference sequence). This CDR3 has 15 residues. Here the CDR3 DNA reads TGTGCCAGCACCCCTTCCAGGACAATAGTCAGTGGCTACACCTTC. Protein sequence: CASTPSRTIVSGYTF.

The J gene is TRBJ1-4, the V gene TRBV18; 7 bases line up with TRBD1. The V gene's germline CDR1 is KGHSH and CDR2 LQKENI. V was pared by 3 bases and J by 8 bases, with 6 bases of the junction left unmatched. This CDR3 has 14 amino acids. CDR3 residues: CASSPFDREEKLFF. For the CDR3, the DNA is TGTGCCAGCTCACCTTTCGACAGGGAAGAAAAACTGTTTTTT.

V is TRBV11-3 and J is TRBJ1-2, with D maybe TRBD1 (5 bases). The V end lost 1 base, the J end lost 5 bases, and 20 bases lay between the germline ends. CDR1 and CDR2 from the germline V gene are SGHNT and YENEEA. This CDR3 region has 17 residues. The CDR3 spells CASSLVGGVGVEYGYTF. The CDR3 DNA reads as TGTGCCAGCAGCTTAGTTGGAGGGGTCGGGGTTGAATATGGCTACACCTTC. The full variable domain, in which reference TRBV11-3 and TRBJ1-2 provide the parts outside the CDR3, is EAGVVQSPRYKIIEKKQPVAFWCNPISGHNTLYWYLQNLGQGPELLIRYENEEAVDDSQLPKDRFSAERLKGVDSTLKIQPAELGDSAVYLCASSLVGGVGVEYGYTFGSGTRLTVV.

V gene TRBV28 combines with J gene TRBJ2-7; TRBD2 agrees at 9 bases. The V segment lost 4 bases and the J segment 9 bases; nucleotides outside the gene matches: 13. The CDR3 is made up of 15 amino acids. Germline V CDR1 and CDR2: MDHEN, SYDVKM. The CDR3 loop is CASSSIAGAGSGQYF. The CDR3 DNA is TGTGCCAGCAGTTCCATAGCGGGGGCGGGGTCCGGGCAGTACTTC.

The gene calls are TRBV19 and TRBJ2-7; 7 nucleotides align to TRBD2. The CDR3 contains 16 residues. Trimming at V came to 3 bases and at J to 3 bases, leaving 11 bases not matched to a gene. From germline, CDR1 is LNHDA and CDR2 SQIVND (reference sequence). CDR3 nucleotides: TGTGCCAGTAGTATTCAGAGTGCGGGAGATTTCTACGAGCAGTACTTC. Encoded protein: CASSIQSAGDFYEQYF.

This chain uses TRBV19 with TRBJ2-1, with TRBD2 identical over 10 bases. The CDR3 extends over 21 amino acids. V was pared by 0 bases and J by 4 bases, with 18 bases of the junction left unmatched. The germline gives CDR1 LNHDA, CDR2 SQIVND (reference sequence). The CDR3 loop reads CASSIDHWTGSLAGAYNEQFF. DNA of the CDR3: TGTGCCAGTAGTATAGATCATTGGACAGGGAGTCTAGCGGGGGCTTACAATGAGCAGTTCTTC.

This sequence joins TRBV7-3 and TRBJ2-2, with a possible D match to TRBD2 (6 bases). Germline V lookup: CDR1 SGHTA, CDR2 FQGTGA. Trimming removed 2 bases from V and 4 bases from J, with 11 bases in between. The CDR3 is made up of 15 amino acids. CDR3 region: CASSLSGLITGELFF. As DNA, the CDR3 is TGTGCCAGCAGCTTATCGGGACTTATCACCGGGGAGCTGTTTTTT.

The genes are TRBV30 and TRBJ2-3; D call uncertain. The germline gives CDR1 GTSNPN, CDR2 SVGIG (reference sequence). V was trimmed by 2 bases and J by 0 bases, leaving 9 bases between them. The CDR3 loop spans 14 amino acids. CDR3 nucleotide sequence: TGTGCCTGGAGTATTAGGAGAAGCACAGATACGCAGTATTTT. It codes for CAWSIRRSTDTQYF.

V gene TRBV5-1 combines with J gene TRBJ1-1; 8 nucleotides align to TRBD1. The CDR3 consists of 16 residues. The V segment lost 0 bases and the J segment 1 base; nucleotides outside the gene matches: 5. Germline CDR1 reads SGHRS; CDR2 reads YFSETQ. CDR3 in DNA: TGCGCCAGCAGCTTGGGCCAGGGGGCTGGGAACACTGAAGCTTTCTTT. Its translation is CASSLGQGAGNTEAFF.

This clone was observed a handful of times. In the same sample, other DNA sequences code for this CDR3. CDR3 nucleotides: TGCGCCAGCAGCCCGCGCGGATCATCCTACGAGCAGTACTTC. This encodes CASSPRGSSYEQYF. The chain is built from TRBV5-1 and TRBJ2-7, with no clear D. This CDR3 is 14 amino acids long. Germline CDR1 SGHRS, CDR2 YFSETQ. V was cut by 4 bases and J by 1 base, with 12 bases left in between.

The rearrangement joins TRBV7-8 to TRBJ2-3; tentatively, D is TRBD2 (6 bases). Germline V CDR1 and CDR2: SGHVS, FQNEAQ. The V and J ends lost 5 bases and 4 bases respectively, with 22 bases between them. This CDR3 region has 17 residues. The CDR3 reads CASSPGAAQFRADTQYF. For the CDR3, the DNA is TGTGCCAGCAGCCCGGGAGCAGCCCAATTTAGGGCAGATACGCAGTATTTT.

As DNA, the CDR3 is TGTGCCAGCAGTTTGCAAGGGGATTATGGGGCCAACGTCCTGACTTTC. This translates into CASSLQGDYGANVLTF. This chain uses TRBV28 with TRBJ2-6; weak D call: TRBD1 (5 bases). Germline V lookup: CDR1 MDHEN, CDR2 SYDVKM. V shed 3 bases and J shed 3 bases, with 12 bases lying between them. CDR3 length equals 16 residues.

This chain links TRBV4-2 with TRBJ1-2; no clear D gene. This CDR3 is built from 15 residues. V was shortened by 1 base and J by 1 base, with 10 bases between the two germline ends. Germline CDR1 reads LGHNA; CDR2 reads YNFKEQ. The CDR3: CASSQVGTNNYGYTF. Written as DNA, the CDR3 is TGTGCCAGCAGCCAAGTTGGCACGAATAACTATGGCTACACCTTC.

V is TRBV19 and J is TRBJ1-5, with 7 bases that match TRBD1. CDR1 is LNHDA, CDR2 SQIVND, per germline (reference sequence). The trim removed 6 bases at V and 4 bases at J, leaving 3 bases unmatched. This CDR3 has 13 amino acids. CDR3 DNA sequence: TGTGCCAGTAGCGGGACAGCTAATCAGCCCCAGCATTTT. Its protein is CASSGTANQPQHF.

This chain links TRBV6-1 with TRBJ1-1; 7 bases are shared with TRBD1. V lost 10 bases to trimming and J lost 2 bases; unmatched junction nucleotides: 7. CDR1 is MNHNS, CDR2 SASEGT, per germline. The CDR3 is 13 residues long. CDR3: CATTGQVNTEAFF. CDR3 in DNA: TGTGCCACCACTGGACAGGTAAACACTGAAGCTTTCTTT.

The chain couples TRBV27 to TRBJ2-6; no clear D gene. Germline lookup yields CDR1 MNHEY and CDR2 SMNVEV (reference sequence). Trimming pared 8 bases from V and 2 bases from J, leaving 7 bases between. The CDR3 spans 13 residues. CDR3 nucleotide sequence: TGTGCCAGCTCCCGTCCTGGGGCCAACGTCCTGACTTTC. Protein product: CASSRPGANVLTF.

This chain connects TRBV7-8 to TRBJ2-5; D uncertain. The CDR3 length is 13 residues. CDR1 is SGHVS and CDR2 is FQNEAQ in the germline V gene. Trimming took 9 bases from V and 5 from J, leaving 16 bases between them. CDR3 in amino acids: CASTRGPGETQYF. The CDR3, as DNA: TGTGCCAGTACTCGCGGCCCTGGGGAGACCCAGTACTTC.

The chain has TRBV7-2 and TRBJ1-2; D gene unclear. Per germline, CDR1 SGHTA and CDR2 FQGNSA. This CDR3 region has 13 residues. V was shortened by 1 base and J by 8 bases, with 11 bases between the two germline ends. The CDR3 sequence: CASSLDFGVGYTF. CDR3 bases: TGTGCCAGCAGCTTAGATTTCGGGGTGGGCTACACCTTC.

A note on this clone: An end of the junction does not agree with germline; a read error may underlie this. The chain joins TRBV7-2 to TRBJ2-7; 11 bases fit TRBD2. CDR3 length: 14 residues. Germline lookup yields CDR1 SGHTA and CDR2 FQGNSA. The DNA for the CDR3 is TGTGCCAGCAGCCAAGTGGATCGACTAGCGGGGCTTCACTTC. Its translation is CASSQVDRLAGLHF.

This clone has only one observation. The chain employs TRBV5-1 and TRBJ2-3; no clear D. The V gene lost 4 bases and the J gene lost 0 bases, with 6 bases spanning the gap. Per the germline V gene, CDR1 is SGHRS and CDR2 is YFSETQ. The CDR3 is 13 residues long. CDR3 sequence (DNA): TGCGCCAGCAGCACCTATAGCACAGATACGCAGTATTTT. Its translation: CASSTYSTDTQYF.

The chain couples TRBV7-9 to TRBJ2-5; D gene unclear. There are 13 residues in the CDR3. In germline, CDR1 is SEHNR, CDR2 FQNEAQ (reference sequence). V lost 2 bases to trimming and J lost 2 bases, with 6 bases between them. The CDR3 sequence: CASSLSVQETQYF. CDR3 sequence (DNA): TGTGCCAGCAGCTTATCAGTTCAAGAGACCCAGTACTTC.